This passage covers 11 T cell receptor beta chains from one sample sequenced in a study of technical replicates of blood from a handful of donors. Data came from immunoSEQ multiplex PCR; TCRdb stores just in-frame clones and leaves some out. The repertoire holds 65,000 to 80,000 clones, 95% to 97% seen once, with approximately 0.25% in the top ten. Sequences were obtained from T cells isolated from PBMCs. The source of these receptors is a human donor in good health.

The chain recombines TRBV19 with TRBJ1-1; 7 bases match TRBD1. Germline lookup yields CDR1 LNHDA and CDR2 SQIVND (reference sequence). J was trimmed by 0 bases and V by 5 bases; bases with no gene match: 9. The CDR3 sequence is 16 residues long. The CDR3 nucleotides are TGTGCCAGTAGTCCCCGGGACAGAGCTATGAACACTGAAGCTTTCTTT. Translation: CASSPRDRAMNTEAFF.

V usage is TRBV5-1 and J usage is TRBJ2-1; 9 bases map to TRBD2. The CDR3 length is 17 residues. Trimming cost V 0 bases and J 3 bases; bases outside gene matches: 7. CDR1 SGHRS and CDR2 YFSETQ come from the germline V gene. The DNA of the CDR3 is TGCGCCAGCAGCTTGGTCTTGGAGCGGGAGGTCTACAATGAGCAGTTCTTC. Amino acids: CASSLVLEREVYNEQFF.

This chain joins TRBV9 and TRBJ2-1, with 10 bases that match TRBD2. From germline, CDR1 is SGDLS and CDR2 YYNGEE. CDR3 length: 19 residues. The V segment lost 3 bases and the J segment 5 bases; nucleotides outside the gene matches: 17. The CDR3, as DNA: TGTGCCAGCAGCGCCGTAGCGGGAGGCCACGTGTCACCTAACAATGAGCAGTTCTTC. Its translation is CASSAVAGGHVSPNNEQFF. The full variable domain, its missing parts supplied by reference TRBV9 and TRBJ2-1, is DSGVTQTPKHLITATGQRVTLRCSPRSGDLSVYWYQQSLDQGLQFLIQYYNGEERAKGNILERFSAQQFPDLHSELNLSSLELGDSALYFCASSAVAGGHVSPNNEQFFGPGTRLTVL.

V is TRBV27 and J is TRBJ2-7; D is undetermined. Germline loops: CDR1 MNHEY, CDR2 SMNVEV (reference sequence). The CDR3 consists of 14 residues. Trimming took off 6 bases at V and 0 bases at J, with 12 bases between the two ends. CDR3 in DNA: TGTGCCAGCAGCCGGGTTACCCACTCCTACGAGCAGTACTTC. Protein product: CASSRVTHSYEQYF.

CDR3 sequence: CASGQGSSYEQYF. The CDR3 DNA is TGTGCCAGCGGACAGGGGAGTTCGTACGAGCAGTACTTC. The J gene is TRBJ2-7, the V gene TRBV19, with 9 bases lining up with TRBD1. Germline loops: CDR1 LNHDA, CDR2 SQIVND (reference sequence). This CDR3 is built from 13 residues. Germline trimming cut 9 bases from V and 4 bases from J; bases unmatched to any gene: 7.

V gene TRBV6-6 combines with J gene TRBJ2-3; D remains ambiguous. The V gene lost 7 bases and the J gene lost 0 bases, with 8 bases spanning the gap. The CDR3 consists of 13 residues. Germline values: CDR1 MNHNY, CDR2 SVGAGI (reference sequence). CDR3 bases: TGTGCCAGCAATATCCCTAGCACAGATACGCAGTATTTT. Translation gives CASNIPSTDTQYF.

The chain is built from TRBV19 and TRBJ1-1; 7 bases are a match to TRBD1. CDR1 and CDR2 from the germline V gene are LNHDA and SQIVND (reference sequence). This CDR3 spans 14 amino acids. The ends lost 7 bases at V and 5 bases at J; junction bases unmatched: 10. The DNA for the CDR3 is TGTGCCAGTACCAGGGGGGCAGGGAGTACTGAAGCTTTCTTT. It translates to CASTRGAGSTEAFF.

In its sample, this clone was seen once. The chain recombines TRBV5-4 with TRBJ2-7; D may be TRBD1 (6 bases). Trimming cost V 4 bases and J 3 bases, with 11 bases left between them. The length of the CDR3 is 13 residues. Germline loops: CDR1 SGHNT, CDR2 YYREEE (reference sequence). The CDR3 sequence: CASSVTGSYEQYF. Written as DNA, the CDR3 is TGTGCCAGCAGCGTCACAGGGAGCTACGAGCAGTACTTC.

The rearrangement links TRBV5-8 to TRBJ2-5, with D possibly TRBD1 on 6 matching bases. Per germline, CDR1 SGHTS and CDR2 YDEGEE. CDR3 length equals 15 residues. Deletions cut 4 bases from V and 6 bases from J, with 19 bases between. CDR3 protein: CASSRYKQGTQTQYF. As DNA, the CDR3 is TGTGCCAGCAGCCGCTATAAACAGGGTACCCAGACCCAGTACTTC. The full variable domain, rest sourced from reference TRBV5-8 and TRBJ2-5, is EAGVTQSPTHLIKTRGQQATLRCSPISGHTSVYWYQQALGLGLQFLLWYDEGEERNRGNFPPRFSGRQFPNYSSELNVNALELEDSALYLCASSRYKQGTQTQYFGPGTRLLVL.

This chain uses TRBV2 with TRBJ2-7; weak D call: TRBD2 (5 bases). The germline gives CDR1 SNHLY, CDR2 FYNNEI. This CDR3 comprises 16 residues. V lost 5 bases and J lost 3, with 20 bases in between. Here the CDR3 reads CASSSPDGKGSYEQYF. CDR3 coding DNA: TGTGCCAGCAGTTCTCCCGACGGGAAAGGGAGCTACGAGCAGTACTTC.

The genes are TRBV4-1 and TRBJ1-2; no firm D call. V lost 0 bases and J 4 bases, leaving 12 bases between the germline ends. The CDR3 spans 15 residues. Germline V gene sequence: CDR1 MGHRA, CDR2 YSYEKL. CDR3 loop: CASSQDVIRVYGYTF. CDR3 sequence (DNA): TGCGCCAGCAGCCAAGATGTGATCCGGGTCTATGGCTACACCTTC.